These 30 T cell receptor beta chains were sequenced from one sample in a study of early T cells in non-severe SARS-CoV-2 infection. Via MiXCR, TCRdb re-called the 5' RACE reads, giving one row per CDR3 protein. The repertoire consists of roughly 54,000 distinct CDR3 sequences, with around 5.2% occurring once and the leading ten covering roughly 6.4%. The sample consisted of whole blood. The receptor set was obtained from an adult who was a healthcare worker with PCR-confirmed SARS-CoV-2 infection or an uninfected control (not recorded which).

This clonotype appeared many times. V and J are TRBV7-9 and TRBJ2-1, with D perhaps TRBD1 or TRBD2 (5 bases each). V was cut by 1 base and J by 8 bases, with 12 bases left in between. Germline V gene sequence: CDR1 SEHNR, CDR2 FQNEAQ (reference sequence). The CDR3 contains 14 residues. The CDR3 DNA reads as TGTGCCAGCAGCTTAGGTGTTTTGGGGGATGAGCAGTTCTTC. The encoded protein is CASSLGVLGDEQFF.

V usage is TRBV6-2 or TRBV6-3 and J usage is TRBJ2-7, with D perhaps matching TRBD1 or TRBD2 (5 bases each). The CDR3 spans 14 residues. Germline V CDR1 and CDR2: MNHEY, SVGEGT. V was pared by 5 bases and J by 3 bases, with 14 bases between. The CDR3 protein is CASSDWDQFYEQYF. The DNA for the CDR3 is TGTGCCAGCAGTGACTGGGACCAATTCTACGAGCAGTACTTC.

This clonotype was seen repeatedly, ten times or more. The chain has TRBV5-1 and TRBJ1-1; D gene unclear. CDR1 and CDR2 (germline): SGHRS, YFSETQ. V was clipped by 4 bases and J by 1 base, with 8 bases between them. CDR3 length: 13 residues. The CDR3 region is CASSHTSNTEAFF. In DNA form, the CDR3 reads TGCGCCAGCAGCCATACATCGAACACTGAAGCTTTCTTT. The entire variable domain, with the rest obtained from reference TRBV5-1 and TRBJ1-1, is as follows: KAGVTQTPRYLIKTRGQQVTLSCSPISGHRSVSWYQQTPGQGLQFLFEYFSETQRNKGNFPGRFSGRQFSNSRSEMNVSTLELGDSALYLCASSHTSNTEAFFGQGTRLTVV.

This clonotype was seen at least ten times. V is TRBV2 and J is TRBJ2-2; TRBD2 aligns across 8 bases. V gave up 8 bases and J gave up 2 bases; unmatched junction bases: 16. This CDR3 is 18 amino acids long. Per germline, CDR1 SNHLY and CDR2 FYNNEI. The CDR3 spells CASEAFPLSGVNTGELFF. CDR3 in DNA: TGTGCCAGCGAAGCCTTCCCCCTTAGCGGGGTTAACACCGGGGAGCTGTTTTTT.

This clonotype was detected ten times or more. The rearrangement joins TRBV20-1 to TRBJ2-1; TRBD2 aligns across 13 bases. V was pared by 6 bases and J by 3 bases, with 5 bases of the junction left unmatched. The CDR3 length is 15 residues. Germline CDR1 DFQATT, CDR2 SNEGSKA (reference sequence). CDR3 residues: CSAAGLAGDYNEQFF. CDR3 coding DNA: TGCAGTGCCGCAGGACTAGCGGGAGACTACAATGAGCAGTTCTTC.

Only a few counts were recorded for this clonotype. CDR3 amino acids: CASSSGQGTYNEQFF. DNA of the CDR3: TGTGCCAGCAGCTCTGGACAGGGAACCTACAATGAGCAGTTCTTC. The chain uses TRBV7-8 and TRBJ2-1; TRBD1 matches at 8 bases. The V segment lost 4 bases and the J segment 2 bases; nucleotides outside the gene matches: 4. In germline, CDR1 is SGHVS, CDR2 FQNEAQ. CDR3 length: 15 residues.

This clonotype was seen at least ten times. This sequence joins TRBV12-3 or TRBV12-4 and TRBJ2-3; 8 nucleotides align to TRBD1. The CDR3 runs 17 residues. V gave up 3 bases and J gave up 6 bases; unmatched junction bases: 14. The CDR3 spells CASSFYGKTGAADTQYF. As DNA, the CDR3 is TGTGCCAGCAGTTTTTACGGGAAGACAGGGGCGGCGGATACGCAGTATTTT.

V gene TRBV29-1 combines with J gene TRBJ1-1, with TRBD1 matching over 7 bases. The CDR3 contains 13 residues. V was pared by 6 bases and J by 3 bases, with 7 bases of the junction left unmatched. Germline CDR1 reads SQVTM; CDR2 reads ANQGSEA. The CDR3 nucleotides read TGCAGCGTAAAGACAGGGAGAGACACTGAAGCTTTCTTT. Translation gives CSVKTGRDTEAFF.

V is TRBV7-9 and J is TRBJ2-7; TRBD1 aligns across 7 bases. The CDR3 extends over 11 amino acids. CDR1 is SEHNR and CDR2 is FQNEAQ in the germline V gene (reference sequence). J gave up 7 bases and V 3 bases, and 0 bases lay outside the gene matches. CDR3 bases: TGTGCCAGCAGCTTGGACAGGGAGCAGTACTTC. This translates into CASSLDREQYF.

This clonotype was counted at least ten times. The chain recombines TRBV6-1 with TRBJ1-1; 8 positions match TRBD1. With 6 bases clipped from V and 2 bases from J, the junction kept 11 bases outside the gene matches. The CDR3 length is 16 residues. Looked up from germline, CDR1 is MNHNS and CDR2 is SASEGT. The CDR3 nucleotides read TGTGCCAGCAGGCCAGGGCGGGACAGGTCAAACACTGAAGCTTTCTTT. The encoded protein is CASRPGRDRSNTEAFF.

This clonotype was seen a handful of times. The chain couples TRBV7-6 to TRBJ2-7; D is tentatively TRBD1 or TRBD2 (5 bases each). Trimming took 5 bases from V and 5 from J, leaving 13 bases between them. The CDR3 runs 13 residues. Germline CDR1 reads SGHVS; CDR2 reads FNYEAQ. The DNA for the CDR3 is TGTGCCAGCAGCCGTCGGGGCCAACACGAGCAGTACTTC. Encoded protein: CASSRRGQHEQYF. Variable domain in full (rest from reference TRBV7-6 and TRBJ2-7): GAGVSQSPRYKVTKRGQDVALRCDPISGHVSLYWYRQALGQGPEFLTYFNYEAQQDKSGLPNDRFSAERPEGSISTLTIQRTEQRDSAMYRCASSRRGQHEQYFGPGTRLTVT.

This clonotype was picked up many times. The V and J genes are TRBV7-8 and TRBJ2-3, with TRBD2 matching 15 bases. The germline gives CDR1 SGHVS, CDR2 FQNEAQ. The J segment lost 2 bases and the V segment lost 4 bases, leaving 13 bases of the junction unmatched. The CDR3 spans 20 residues. Written as DNA, the CDR3 is TGTGCCAGCAGCTCTCCGGGACTAGCGGGGGGCCACCGCCCCACAGATACGCAGTATTTT. This translates into CASSSPGLAGGHRPTDTQYF.

The chain is built from TRBV11-2 and TRBJ1-5; TRBD1 aligns across 7 bases. CDR3 length: 15 residues. The trim removed 5 bases at V and 4 bases at J, leaving 8 bases unmatched. CDR1 SGHAT and CDR2 FQNNGV come from the germline V gene. The CDR3 loop reads CASSPDRDLNQPQHF. CDR3 sequence (DNA): TGTGCCAGCAGCCCCGACAGGGATTTGAATCAGCCCCAGCATTTT.

This clonotype was recorded at least ten times. V usage is TRBV20-1 and J usage is TRBJ2-4; D is perhaps TRBD1 (6 bases). Germline V CDR1 and CDR2: DFQATT, SNEGSKA (reference sequence). The CDR3 length is 13 residues. Trimming left V 5 bases short and J 6 bases short, with 14 bases between. The CDR3 is CSAQHRDGNIQYF. For the CDR3, the DNA is TGCAGTGCTCAACACAGGGATGGAAACATTCAGTACTTC.

The J gene is TRBJ1-4, the V gene TRBV28, with D unclear. V was pared by 4 bases and J by 0 bases, with 9 bases between. The V gene's germline CDR1 is MDHEN and CDR2 SYDVKM. The CDR3 contains 15 residues. CDR3 sequence: CASSSLDTTNEKLFF. CDR3 DNA: TGTGCCAGCAGTTCACTCGATACAACTAATGAAAAACTGTTTTTT.

The sample holds many counts of this clonotype. J is TRBJ2-3 and V is TRBV6-5, with D maybe TRBD1 (6 bases). Germline assignment: CDR1 MNHEY and CDR2 SVGAGI. V lost 6 bases, J lost 2 bases, and 18 bases lay in between. This CDR3 is built from 16 residues. CDR3 region: CASSWGRTDFTDTQYF. For the CDR3, the DNA is TGTGCCAGCAGCTGGGGCCGGACAGACTTCACAGATACGCAGTATTTT.

This clonotype was picked up many times. The J gene is TRBJ2-5, the V gene TRBV5-1; 7 bases are shared with TRBD2. The V gene end was trimmed by 4 bases and the J gene end by 3 bases; junction bases not matched to a gene: 6. The germline V gene has CDR1 SGHRS and CDR2 YFSETQ. CDR3 size: 14 residues. CDR3 residues: CASSGGGRKETQYF. The CDR3 DNA follows: TGCGCCAGCAGCGGCGGGGGACGGAAAGAGACCCAGTACTTC. Complete variable domain (other parts from reference TRBV5-1 and TRBJ2-5): KAGVTQTPRYLIKTRGQQVTLSCSPISGHRSVSWYQQTPGQGLQFLFEYFSETQRNKGNFPGRFSGRQFSNSRSEMNVSTLELGDSALYLCASSGGGRKETQYFGPGTRLLVL.

This clonotype was observed a handful of times. The V call is TRBV10-3, the J call TRBJ2-5; D is unclear. Per germline, CDR1 ENHRY and CDR2 SYGVKD. CDR3 length: 12 residues. The germline V and J ends were trimmed by 2 bases and 2 bases, with 3 bases remaining between them. The CDR3 loop is CAISEGQETQYF. The CDR3 region has the DNA TGTGCCATCAGTGAGGGGCAAGAGACCCAGTACTTC.

CDR3 sequence: CAWSVLAGGEQYF. The CDR3 nucleotides are TGTGCCTGGAGTGTACTGGCTGGGGGCGAGCAGTACTTC. This chain links TRBV30 with TRBJ2-7; D may match TRBD1 or TRBD2 (5 bases each). The CDR3 length is 13 residues. The germline V gene has CDR1 GTSNPN and CDR2 SVGIG (reference sequence). V was pared by 0 bases and J by 6 bases, with 12 bases between. Using reference TRBV30 and TRBJ2-7 for the parts outside the CDR3, the full variable domain is SQTIHQWPATLVQPVGSPLSLECTVEGTSNPNLYWYRQAAGRGLQLLFYSVGIGQISSEVPQNLSASRPQDRQFILSSKKLLLSDSGFYLCAWSVLAGGEQYFGPGTRLTVT.

This chain uses TRBV7-9 with TRBJ2-3; D is perhaps TRBD2 (5 bases). The CDR3 contains 12 residues. The V end lost 5 bases, the J end lost 8 bases, and 11 bases lay between the germline ends. Germline loops: CDR1 SEHNR, CDR2 FQNEAQ (reference sequence). The CDR3 region is CASSVSGITQYF. Written as DNA, the CDR3 is TGTGCCAGCAGCGTATCCGGGATTACGCAGTATTTT.

In this sample, this clonotype turned up many times. The V gene is TRBV7-9, the J gene TRBJ1-1, with D maybe TRBD1 (6 bases). Germline CDR1 and CDR2: SEHNR and FQNEAQ (reference sequence). V was pared by 1 base and J by 0 bases, with 15 bases between. This CDR3 is 17 amino acids long. The chain's CDR3 is CASSLVVGTIVNTEAFF. CDR3 coding DNA: TGTGCCAGCAGCTTAGTCGTAGGGACAATCGTGAACACTGAAGCTTTCTTT.

This chain uses TRBV18 with TRBJ2-2, with 7 bases lining up with TRBD2. Germline V gives CDR1 KGHSH, CDR2 LQKENI. With 3 bases clipped from V and 0 bases from J, the junction kept 4 bases outside the gene matches. The CDR3 spans 16 residues. The CDR3 DNA reads as TGTGCCAGCTCACCCTTCGGACTAGCGAACACCGGGGAGCTGTTTTTT. Translated, it gives CASSPFGLANTGELFF. Together with reference TRBV18 and TRBJ2-2, the CDR3 gives the full variable domain: NAGVMQNPRHLVRRRGQEARLRCSPMKGHSHVYWYRQLPEEGLKFMVYLQKENIIDESGMPKERFSAEFPKEGPSILRIQQVVRGDSAAYFCASSPFGLANTGELFFGEGSRLTVL.

This clonotype was seen many times. The gene calls are TRBV15 and TRBJ1-1; D remains ambiguous. V was clipped by 6 bases and J by 6 bases, with 8 bases between them. Germline loops: CDR1 LNHNV, CDR2 YYDKDF (reference sequence). The length of the CDR3 is 11 residues. CDR3 sequence (DNA): TGTGCCACCAGGGGTCCGGCTGAAGCTTTCTTT. It is translated as CATRGPAEAFF.

This chain connects TRBV28 to TRBJ2-1; the match to TRBD2 covers 14 bases. The CDR3 has 15 amino acids. The junction had 4 bases not matched to a gene; V was cut back by 5 bases and J by 7 bases. Germline V CDR1 and CDR2: MDHEN, SYDVKM. The CDR3 bases are TGTGCCAGCAGTATGGGACTAGCGGGAGAAAATGAGCAGTTCTTC. Its translation: CASSMGLAGENEQFF. Complete variable domain (other parts from reference TRBV28 and TRBJ2-1): DVKVTQSSRYLVKRTGEKVFLECVQDMDHENMFWYRQDPGLGLRLIYFSYDVKMKEKGDIPEGYSVSREKKERFSLILESASTNQTSMYLCASSMGLAGENEQFFGPGTRLTVL.

The chain recombines TRBV20-1 with TRBJ1-1; 10 bases map to TRBD1. Trimming cost V 2 bases and J 1 base; bases outside gene matches: 1. The CDR3 has 14 amino acids. Germline V gene lookup returns CDR1 DFQATT and CDR2 SNEGSKA (reference sequence). The CDR3 nucleotides read TGCAGTGCTAGAAGGGACAGGGGGAACACTGAAGCTTTCTTT. Protein: CSARRDRGNTEAFF.

The chain is built from TRBV6-1 and TRBJ1-3; D is possibly TRBD1 (5 bases). V lost 7 bases and J lost 4, with 26 bases in between. This CDR3 contains 18 residues. Germline V gene data show CDR1 as MNHNS and CDR2 as SASEGT. CDR3 nucleotides: TGTGCCAGCACCAGTATAAGCGGCGGGGGGTTGTACGGAAACACCATATATTTT. Its translation is CASTSISGGGLYGNTIYF.

The chain couples TRBV27 to TRBJ2-7; the D is unclear. V was shortened by 8 bases and J by 3 bases, with 11 bases between the two germline ends. CDR1 and CDR2 from the germline V gene are MNHEY and SMNVEV (reference sequence). This CDR3 contains 12 residues. The CDR3 nucleotides read TGTGCCAGCGGGCTGCCCCTCTACGAGCAGTACTTC. It encodes CASGLPLYEQYF.

In its sample, this clonotype was seen a few times. The chain has TRBV7-6 and TRBJ2-3, with TRBD1 matching over 10 bases. This CDR3 comprises 13 residues. Germline trimming cut 7 bases from V and 5 bases from J; bases unmatched to any gene: 3. The germline gives CDR1 SGHVS, CDR2 FNYEAQ. CDR3 in amino acids: CASTGQGIDTQYF. Written as DNA, the CDR3 is TGTGCCAGCACGGGACAGGGGATAGATACGCAGTATTTT.

The chain uses TRBV12-3 or TRBV12-4 and TRBJ2-3; D gene uncertain. The CDR3 extends over 13 amino acids. V was shortened by 6 bases and J by 0 bases, with 7 bases between the two germline ends. The CDR3 loop is CASSITSTDTQYF. CDR3 DNA sequence: TGTGCCAGCAGCATCACTAGCACAGATACGCAGTATTTT.

This chain connects TRBV5-1 to TRBJ1-2; 11 nucleotides align to TRBD1. V was clipped by 4 bases and J by 7 bases; unmatched bases: 3. The germline gives CDR1 SGHRS, CDR2 YFSETQ. This CDR3 has 13 amino acids. The CDR3 coding sequence is TGCGCCAGCAGCCCGGACAGGGGGCTTGGCTACACCTTC. Its protein is CASSPDRGLGYTF.